This T cell receptor (beta chain) was identified during a study of blood T cells in healthy people across ages. Study findings and constraints: Diversity estimated from one million T cells was considered an underestimate. Both naive CD4+ cell counts and diversity were greater in long-lived donors than in aged donors.

Alongside a J-beta primer mix, a sample-barcoded 5' primer served in a second PCR lasting roughly 7 to 11 cycles. Unique molecular identifiers of 12 random nucleotides labeled each cDNA. Each CDR3 protein gets one entry after TCRdb re-called the 5' RACE reads with MiXCR. In the table there are more than 1.4 million distinct CDR3 sequences, approximately 40% of which are singletons. About this clonotype itself: Its target is unknown.

Total RNA, at least 5 micrograms per sample, came from PBMCs. The sample comprised blood. The TCR comes from a young woman in good health.

CDR3 loop: CASSDRGAEQETQYF. The CDR3 nucleotides are TGTGCCAGCAGTGATAGGGGGGCAGAGCAAGAGACCCAGTACTTC. The J gene is TRBJ2-5, the V gene TRBV6-1, with D perhaps matching TRBD1 or TRBD2 (6 bases each). The germline gives CDR1 MNHNS, CDR2 SASEGT. Deletions cut 3 bases from V and 2 bases from J, with 13 bases between. This CDR3 has 15 amino acids.